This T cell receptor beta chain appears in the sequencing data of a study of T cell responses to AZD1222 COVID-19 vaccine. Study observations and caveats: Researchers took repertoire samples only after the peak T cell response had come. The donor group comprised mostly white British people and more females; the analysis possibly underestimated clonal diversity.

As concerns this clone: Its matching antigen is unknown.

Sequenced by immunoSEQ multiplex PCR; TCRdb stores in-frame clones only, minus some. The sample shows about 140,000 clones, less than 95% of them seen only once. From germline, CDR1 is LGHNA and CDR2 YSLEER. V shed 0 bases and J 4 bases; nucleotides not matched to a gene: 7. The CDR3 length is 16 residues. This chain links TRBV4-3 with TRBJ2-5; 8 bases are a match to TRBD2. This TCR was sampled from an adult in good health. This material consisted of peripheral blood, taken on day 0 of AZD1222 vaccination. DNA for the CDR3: TGCGCCAGCAGCCAAGATCGAAGCGGGGGACTAGAGACCCAGTACTTC. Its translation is CASSQDRSGGLETQYF.